These 16 T cell receptor beta chains came from one sample sequenced in a study of T cells in women clearing cervical HPV infection. Profiling relied on immunoSEQ multiplex PCR, and the TCRdb table lists in-frame clones only, not all of them. The clone table shows about 22,000 clones, with the ten largest holding approximately 5.4%. The sample comprised blood buffy coat. Receptor source: a woman aged 18-70 years with a cervical HPV16 infection that either progressed to CIN3+ or cleared (not recorded which).

As concerns this clone: Coverage ceases 3 residues before the CDR3 finishes, and the germline J gene fills in the end. This chain links TRBV11-2 with TRBJ1-4; D might be TRBD1 (5 bases). CDR3 size: 14 residues. V shed 1 base and J shed 5 bases, with 8 bases lying between them. Per the germline V gene, CDR1 is SGHAT and CDR2 is FQNNGV. The CDR3 region is CASSLASGNEKLFF. The sequenced part of the CDR3 DNA is TGTGCCAGCAGCTTAGCATCAGGGAATGAAAAA.

As regards this clone: The CDR3 end is not reached by the read, which stops 3 residues before it; the germline J gene fills it in. The chain links TRBV30 to TRBJ1-1; D perhaps matches TRBD1 (5 bases). V was shortened by 5 bases and J by 3 bases, with 16 bases between the two germline ends. The CDR3 is 14 amino acids. The germline V gene has CDR1 GTSNPN and CDR2 SVGIG (reference sequence). The CDR3 loop is CAWVPGGRDTEAFF. The DNA read from the CDR3 is TGTGCCTGGGTACCAGGCGGCAGGGACACTGAA.

Regarding this clone: Read sequence stops 3 residues before the CDR3 end, and the germline J gene provides the missing end. This rearrangement joins TRBV7-3 to TRBJ1-2; the D is unclear. The CDR3 runs 13 residues. Germline values: CDR1 SGHTA, CDR2 FQGTGA. The sequenced part of the CDR3 DNA is TGTGCCAGCAGCTTATTTGCGGTAGATACC. This sequence encodes CASSLFAVDT. In full, the CDR3 reads CASSLFAVDTYTF.

A remark on this clone: Coverage ceases 3 residues before the CDR3 finishes, and the germline J gene fills in the end. The V and J genes are TRBV4-1 and TRBJ2-6, with D possibly matching TRBD2 (5 bases). The germline V and J ends were trimmed by 0 bases and 2 bases, with 14 bases remaining between them. Germline-derived CDR1 and CDR2 are MGHRA and YSYEKL. This CDR3 region has 18 residues. The sequenced CDR3 bases are TGCGCCAGCAGCCAAGATTGGCGGAGGTACGCTGGGGCCAACGTC. It specifies CASSQDWRRYAGANV. In full, the CDR3 reads CASSQDWRRYAGANVLTF.

In the case of this clone: The DNA ends 3 residues before the CDR3 does, and the rest of the CDR3 is filled in from the germline J gene. This chain joins TRBV6-1 and TRBJ1-2, with 7 bases fitting TRBD1. The length of the CDR3 is 13 residues. The germline V gene encodes CDR1 MNHNS and CDR2 SASEGT. CDR3 bases read: TGTGCCAGCAGTGAGGTGGCAGGGGGGGGC. It translates to CASSEVAGGG. The CDR3 in full is CASSEVAGGGYTF.

Worth noting for this clone: The CDR3 goes on 3 residues after the read ends, and that part is filled in from the germline J gene. The chain couples TRBV19 to TRBJ2-7, with D perhaps TRBD1 (6 bases). Germline lookup yields CDR1 LNHDA and CDR2 SQIVND (reference sequence). This CDR3 has 15 residues. Between the trimmed V and J ends, which lost 3 bases and 4 bases, there was a span of 16 bases. The covered CDR3 bases are TGTGCCAGTAGTATTGGGGCAGGGGAGAAATACGAG. It encodes CASSIGAGEKYE. The CDR3 reads in full as CASSIGAGEKYEQYF.

About this clone: The read gets to within 3 residues of the CDR3 end, and the germline J gene fills in the rest. The rearrangement uses TRBV19 and TRBJ1-1; no reliable D call. The germline V gene has CDR1 LNHDA and CDR2 SQIVND (reference sequence). V was shortened by 6 bases and J by 0 bases, with 8 bases between the two germline ends. The CDR3 sequence is 13 residues long. The sequenced CDR3 bases are TGTGCCAGTAGAAACACGCTGAACACTGAA. This encodes CASRNTLNTE. Given in full, the CDR3 is CASRNTLNTEAFF.

On this clone itself: The CDR3 end is not reached by the read, which stops 3 residues before it; the germline J gene fills it in. The V and J genes are TRBV11-2 and TRBJ2-3, with TRBD2 matching 8 bases. J was trimmed by 4 bases and V by 3 bases; bases with no gene match: 6. This CDR3 region has 15 residues. Germline V CDR1 and CDR2: SGHAT, FQNNGV. CDR3 region: CASSFSSGSADTQYF. The CDR3 DNA, read in part, is TGTGCCAGCAGCTTCTCCAGCGGGAGTGCAGATACG.

Incomplete CDR3 DNA: TGTGCCAGCCGAAATAGCGGGGGGACCTACGAG. Its translation: CASRNSGGTYE. The CDR3 as a whole reads CASRNSGGTYEQYF. The J gene is TRBJ2-7, the V gene TRBV2, with 10 bases matching TRBD2. The read finishes 3 residues shy of the CDR3 end, and the germline J gene is used to complete it. The germline CDR1 and CDR2 sequences are SNHLY and FYNNEI. The junction had 6 bases not matched to a gene; V was cut back by 8 bases and J by 2 bases. This CDR3 comprises 14 residues.

Points on this clone: The read terminates 3 residues before the CDR3 end, so the remaining end is supplied by the germline J gene. V is TRBV30 and J is TRBJ1-5; D not certain. The CDR3 runs to 14 residues. The germline V gene encodes CDR1 GTSNPN and CDR2 SVGIG (reference sequence). The germline V and J ends were trimmed by 3 bases and 4 bases, with 13 bases remaining between them. Partial CDR3 DNA: TGTGCCTGGAGGCCTACTACAAGAAATCAGCCC. It is translated as CAWRPTTRNQP. The CDR3 in full is CAWRPTTRNQPQHF.

As for this clone: From the germline J gene comes the end of the CDR3, since the read stops 3 residues before it. The rearrangement links TRBV4-2 to TRBJ1-5; D remains ambiguous. V lost 0 bases to trimming and J lost 6 bases, with 6 bases between them. This CDR3 comprises 13 residues. Germline V gene data show CDR1 as LGHNA and CDR2 as YNFKEQ. The CDR3 DNA, read in part, is TGTGCCAGCAGCCAAGATCGGGGTCAGCCC. This codes for CASSQDRGQP. The entire CDR3 reads CASSQDRGQPQHF.

Details on this clone: The sequence runs out 3 residues before the end of the CDR3; the remainder is reconstructed from the germline J gene. V is TRBV5-4 and J is TRBJ2-3, with a tentative D call TRBD1 (6 bases). The CDR3 totals 16 residues. The V end lost 1 base, the J end lost 5 bases, and 17 bases lay between the germline ends. CDR1 is SGHNT, CDR2 YYREEE, per germline (reference sequence). CDR3 protein: CASSLRGGRRGDTQYF. The CDR3 bases that were read are TGTGCCAGCAGCTTGCGAGGGGGACGTCGAGGAGATACG. Supplemented by reference TRBV5-4 and TRBJ2-3, the full variable domain reads ETGVTQSPTHLIKTRGQQVTLRCSSQSGHNTVSWYQQALGQGPQFIFQYYREEENGRGNFPPRFSGLQFPNYSSELNVNALELDDSALYLCASSLRGGRRGDTQYFGPGTRLTVL.

As for this clone: The read stops 3 residues short of the end of the CDR3; the missing end is completed from the germline J gene. J is TRBJ1-1 and V is TRBV5-6; D is unresolved. Germline values: CDR1 SGHDT, CDR2 YYEEEE. This CDR3 spans 12 amino acids. The part of the CDR3 DNA that was read is TGTGCCAGCAGCTCGCTAGATTACGTG. This gives the protein CASSSLDYV. The CDR3, in full, reads CASSSLDYVAFF. The full variable domain, with the rest looked up from reference TRBV5-6 and TRBJ1-1, is DAGVTQSPTHLIKTRGQQVTLRCSPKSGHDTVSWYQQALGQGPQFIFQYYEEEERQRGNFPDRFSGHQFPNYSSELNVNALLLGDSALYLCASSSLDYVAFFGQGTRLTVV.

In regard to this clone: The CDR3 is cut off 3 residues early in the read; its end comes from the germline J gene. The chain is built from TRBV20-1 and TRBJ2-3, with 9 bases that match TRBD1. The CDR3 consists of 15 residues. V dropped 5 bases and J dropped 2; count of bases not matched to a gene: 8. Per germline, CDR1 DFQATT and CDR2 SNEGSKA (reference sequence). The CDR3 DNA, read in part, is TGCAGTGCTCGCCCACAGGGGGCCGACACAGATACG. This sequence encodes CSARPQGADTDT. The complete CDR3 protein is CSARPQGADTDTQYF.

In regard to this clone: The read stops 3 residues short of the end of the CDR3; the missing end is completed from the germline J gene. V and J are TRBV2 and TRBJ1-1; D is perhaps TRBD1 (6 bases). Trimming left V 4 bases short and J 4 bases short, with 10 bases between. Per the germline V gene, CDR1 is SNHLY and CDR2 is FYNNEI. This CDR3 spans 13 amino acids. CDR3 protein: CASSVGGATEAFF. The CDR3 DNA, read in part, is TGTGCCAGCAGTGTGGGGGGGGCCACTGAA.

With regard to this clone: The CDR3 end is not reached by the read, which stops 3 residues before it; the germline J gene fills it in. The chain carries TRBV11-2 and TRBJ1-5; 8 nucleotides align to TRBD1. The V gene's germline CDR1 is SGHAT and CDR2 FQNNGV. The CDR3 totals 15 residues. The junction had 7 bases not matched to a gene; V was cut back by 5 bases and J by 4 bases. CDR3 in amino acids: CASSIGTGRNQPQHF. The part of the CDR3 DNA that was read is TGTGCCAGCAGCATCGGGACAGGCAGAAATCAGCCC.